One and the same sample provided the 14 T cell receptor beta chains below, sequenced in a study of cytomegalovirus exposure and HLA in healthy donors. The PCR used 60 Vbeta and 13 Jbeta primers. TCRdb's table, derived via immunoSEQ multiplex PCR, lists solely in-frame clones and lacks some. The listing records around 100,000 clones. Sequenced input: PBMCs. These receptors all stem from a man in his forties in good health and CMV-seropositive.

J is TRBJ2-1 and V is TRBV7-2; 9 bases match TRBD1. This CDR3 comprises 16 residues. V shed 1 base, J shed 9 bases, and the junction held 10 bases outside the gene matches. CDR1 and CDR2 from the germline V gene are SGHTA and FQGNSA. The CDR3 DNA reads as TGTGCCAGCAGCTTAGGTATGAATACAGGGGGCCTTGAGCAGTTCTTC. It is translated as CASSLGMNTGGLEQFF.

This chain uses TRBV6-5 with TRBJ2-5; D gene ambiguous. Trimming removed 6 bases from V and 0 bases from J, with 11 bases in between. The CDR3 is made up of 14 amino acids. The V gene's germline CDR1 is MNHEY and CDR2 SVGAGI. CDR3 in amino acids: CASRVHGDQETQYF. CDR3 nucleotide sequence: TGTGCCAGCAGGGTACACGGAGACCAAGAGACCCAGTACTTC.

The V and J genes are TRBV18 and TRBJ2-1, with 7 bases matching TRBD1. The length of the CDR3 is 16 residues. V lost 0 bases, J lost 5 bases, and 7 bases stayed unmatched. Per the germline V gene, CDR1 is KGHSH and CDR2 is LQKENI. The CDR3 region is CASSPPLGQKDNEQFF. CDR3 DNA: TGTGCCAGCTCACCACCCTTGGGACAGAAGGACAATGAGCAGTTCTTC.

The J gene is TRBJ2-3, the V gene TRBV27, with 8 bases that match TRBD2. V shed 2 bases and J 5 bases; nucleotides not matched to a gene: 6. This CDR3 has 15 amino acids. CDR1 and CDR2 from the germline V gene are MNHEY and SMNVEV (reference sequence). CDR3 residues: CASSLGREVIDTQYF. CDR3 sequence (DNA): TGTGCCAGCAGTTTAGGGCGGGAGGTGATAGATACGCAGTATTTT.

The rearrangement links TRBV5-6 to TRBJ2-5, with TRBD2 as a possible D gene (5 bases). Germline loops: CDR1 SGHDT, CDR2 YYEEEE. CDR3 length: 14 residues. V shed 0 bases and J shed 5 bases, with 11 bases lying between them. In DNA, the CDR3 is TGTGCCAGCAGCTTGGCCGGGGTAAGGGAGACCCAGTACTTC. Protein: CASSLAGVRETQYF.

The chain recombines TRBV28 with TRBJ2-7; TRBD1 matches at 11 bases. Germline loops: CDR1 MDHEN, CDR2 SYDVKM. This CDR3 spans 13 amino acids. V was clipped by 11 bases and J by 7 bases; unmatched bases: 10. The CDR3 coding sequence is TGTGCCTTTTCCGGGACAGGGGGAAGAGAGCAGTACTTC. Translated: CAFSGTGGREQYF.

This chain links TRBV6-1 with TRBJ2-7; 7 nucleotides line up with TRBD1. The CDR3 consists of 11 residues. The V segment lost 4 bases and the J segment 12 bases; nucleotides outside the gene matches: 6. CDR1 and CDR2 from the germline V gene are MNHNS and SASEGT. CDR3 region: CASSATGVRYF. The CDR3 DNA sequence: TGTGCCAGCAGTGCAACAGGGGTTAGGTACTTC.

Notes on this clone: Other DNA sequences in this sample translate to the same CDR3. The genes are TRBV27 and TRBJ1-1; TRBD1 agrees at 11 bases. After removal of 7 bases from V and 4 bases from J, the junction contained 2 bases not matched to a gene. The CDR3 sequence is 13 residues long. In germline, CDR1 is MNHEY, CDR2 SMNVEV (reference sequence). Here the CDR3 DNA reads TGTGCCAGCACTGGGACAGGGGGCACTGAAGCTTTCTTT. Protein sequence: CASTGTGGTEAFF.

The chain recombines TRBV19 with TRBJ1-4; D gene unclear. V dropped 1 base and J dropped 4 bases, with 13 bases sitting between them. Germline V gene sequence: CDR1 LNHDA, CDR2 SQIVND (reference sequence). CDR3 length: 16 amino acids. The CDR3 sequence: CASSIGSPGINEKLFF. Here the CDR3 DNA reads TGTGCCAGTAGTATAGGTTCACCGGGAATTAATGAAAAACTGTTTTTT.

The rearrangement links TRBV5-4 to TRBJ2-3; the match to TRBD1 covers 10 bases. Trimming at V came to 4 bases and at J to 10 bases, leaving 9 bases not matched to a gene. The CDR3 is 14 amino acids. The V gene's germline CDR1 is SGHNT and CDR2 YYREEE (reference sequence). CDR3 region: CASSPGQGEVAQYF. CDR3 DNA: TGTGCCAGCAGCCCCGGACAGGGGGAGGTAGCGCAGTATTTT. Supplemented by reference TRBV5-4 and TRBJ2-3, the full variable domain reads ETGVTQSPTHLIKTRGQQVTLRCSSQSGHNTVSWYQQALGQGPQFIFQYYREEENGRGNFPPRFSGLQFPNYSSELNVNALELDDSALYLCASSPGQGEVAQYFGPGTRLTVL.

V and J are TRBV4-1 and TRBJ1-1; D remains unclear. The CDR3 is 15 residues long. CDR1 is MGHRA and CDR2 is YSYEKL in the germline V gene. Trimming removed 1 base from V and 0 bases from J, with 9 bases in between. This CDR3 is CASSQGDSMNTEAFF. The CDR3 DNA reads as TGCGCCAGCAGCCAAGGCGATAGCATGAACACTGAAGCTTTCTTT.

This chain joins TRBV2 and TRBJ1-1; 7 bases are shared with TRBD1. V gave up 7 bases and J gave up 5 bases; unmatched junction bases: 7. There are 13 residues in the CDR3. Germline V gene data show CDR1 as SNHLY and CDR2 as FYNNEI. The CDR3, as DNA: TGTGCCAGCAATAGCCAGGGGGTGACTGAAGCTTTCTTT. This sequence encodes CASNSQGVTEAFF.

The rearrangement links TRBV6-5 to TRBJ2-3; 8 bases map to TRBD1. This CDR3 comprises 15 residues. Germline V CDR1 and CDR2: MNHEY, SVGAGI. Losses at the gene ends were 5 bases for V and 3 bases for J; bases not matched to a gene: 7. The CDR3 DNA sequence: TGTGCCAGCAGTCGGACAGGGAAAGAGACAGATACGCAGTATTTT. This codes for CASSRTGKETDTQYF.

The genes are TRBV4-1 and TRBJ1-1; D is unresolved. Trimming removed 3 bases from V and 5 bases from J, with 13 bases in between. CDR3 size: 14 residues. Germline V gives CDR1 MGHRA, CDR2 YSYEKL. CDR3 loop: CASSHDKGVTEAFF. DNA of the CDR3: TGCGCCAGCAGCCACGACAAGGGAGTAACTGAAGCTTTCTTT.